Listed below are T cell receptor beta chains from one sample, sequenced in a study of cytomegalovirus exposure and HLA in healthy donors. Profiling relied on immunoSEQ multiplex PCR, and the TCRdb table lists in-frame clones only, not all of them. The data show about 180,000 clones, with approximately 84% seen just once and 4.8% held by the top ten. The sequenced material came from PBMCs. The receptors here all came from a girl aged 10-17 years in good health and CMV-seropositive. Each CDR3 is given without its conserved first and last residue. Each record gives: CDR3 length, V gene, J gene, CDR3 protein.

len: 14; v_gene: TRBV2; j_gene: TRBJ1-1; CDR3aa: ASSEGQGARGTEAF
len: 13; v_gene: TRBV4-2; j_gene: TRBJ1-1; CDR3aa: ASSQVGRADTEAF
len: 15; v_gene: TRBV9; j_gene: TRBJ1-2; CDR3aa: ASSALRRGPVNYGYT
len: 14; v_gene: TRBV14; j_gene: TRBJ1-1; CDR3aa: ASSQTGGSPNTEAF
len: 13; v_gene: TRBV19; j_gene: TRBJ1-1; CDR3aa: ASSRYRTMNTEAF
len: 13; v_gene: TRBV7-8; j_gene: TRBJ1-2; CDR3aa: ASSLGTASYYGYT
len: 11; v_gene: TRBV7-7; j_gene: TRBJ2-5; CDR3aa: ASSLSREKTQY
len: 12; v_gene: TRBV27; j_gene: TRBJ1-1; CDR3aa: ASSPGLPNTEAF
len: 11; v_gene: TRBV5-4; j_gene: TRBJ1-1; CDR3aa: ASSIDRNTEAF
len: 14; v_gene: TRBV7-9; j_gene: TRBJ1-2; CDR3aa: ASSLAGQDPIYGYT
len: 12; v_gene: TRBV6-1; j_gene: TRBJ2-3; CDR3aa: ASSEQGSTDTQY
len: 11; v_gene: TRBV5-1; j_gene: TRBJ2-7; CDR3aa: ASSLDGGLLQY
len: 12; v_gene: TRBV27; j_gene: TRBJ1-3; CDR3aa: ASSSRTAGNTIY
len: 11; v_gene: TRBV11-2; j_gene: TRBJ2-7; CDR3aa: ASSGGEAYEQY
len: 12; v_gene: TRBV6-4; j_gene: TRBJ2-1; CDR3aa: ASSDSQGVNEQF
len: 13; v_gene: TRBV5-4; j_gene: TRBJ1-1; CDR3aa: ASTLGGGAGNRAF
len: 12; v_gene: TRBV19; j_gene: TRBJ2-2; CDR3aa: ASRTAGITGELF
len: 14; v_gene: TRBV6-6; j_gene: TRBJ2-7; CDR3aa: ASSYSSEGVGYEQY
len: 13; v_gene: TRBV11-2; j_gene: TRBJ2-3; CDR3aa: ASSLGWGSGDTQY
len: 13; v_gene: TRBV15; j_gene: TRBJ1-1; CDR3aa: ATSTYRGSYTEAF
len: 12; v_gene: TRBV19; j_gene: TRBJ2-5; CDR3aa: ASSPDLGGETQY
len: 12; v_gene: TRBV6-1; j_gene: TRBJ2-7; CDR3aa: ASSSGTSIYEQY
len: 13; v_gene: TRBV5-1; j_gene: TRBJ2-7; CDR3aa: ASSSRGTGPFEQY
len: 13; v_gene: TRBV15; j_gene: TRBJ2-5; CDR3aa: ATSSGTGERETQY
len: 11; v_gene: TRBV11-1; j_gene: TRBJ2-7; CDR3aa: ASSSDRGREQY
len: 11; v_gene: TRBV7-9; j_gene: TRBJ2-5; CDR3aa: ASSALREGTQY
len: 11; v_gene: TRBV7-9; j_gene: TRBJ1-4; CDR3aa: ASSRGFNEKLF